This entry concerns a single T cell receptor beta chain. The antigen remains unidentified. The entry originates in a study of a mutant IDH1 vaccine in newly diagnosed glioma. For the study at large: Treated patients, averaging approximately 40 years, were roughly 60% male and about 40% female. Visit timing is recorded as week 35 for V12 and week 47 for V13.

The table came from immunoSEQ multiplex PCR; TCRdb's copy has only in-frame clones and leaves some out. The table lists just under 70,000 clones, less than 90% of them singletons. The time point here: week 35, safety follow-up. Each dose delivered 300 ug of mutant IDH1 20-mer peptide subcutaneously with imiquimod. Diagnosis in the donors showed new WHO grade 3 or 4 astrocytomas that were IDH1-mutant and ATRX-lost. Germline assignment: CDR1 SEHNR and CDR2 FQNEAQ (reference sequence). With 1 base removed from V and 3 bases from J, the gap between germline ends came to 10 bases. This CDR3 has 15 residues.

This material consisted of PBMCs, taken from a glioma patient whose treatment included an IDH1 peptide vaccine. The V gene is TRBV7-9, the J gene TRBJ2-1, with D maybe TRBD1 (6 bases). This TCR was sampled from a man between 18 and 29 years old with glioma. CDR3 nucleotide sequence: TGTGCCAGCAGCTTAGGGGACACCCACTACAATGAGCAGTTCTTC. Protein sequence: CASSLGDTHYNEQFF.